This entry lists 20 T cell receptor beta chains sequenced from one sample in a study of identical twins' blood T cells (dated by TCRdb to 2012 to 2014). Library method: 5' RACE. Sequencer: Illumina Genome Analyzer IIx. TCRdb reanalyzed the raw reads on its own, using fastp at Q25 for trimming and MiXCR for clone calling, and kept in-frame beta chains. Every distinct CDR3 protein forms one entry, paired with its most common genes and DNA. The sample table holds a few hundred thousand distinct CDR3 sequences, of which about 28% were seen once. The top ten hold 6.1% of the sample. The sample comprised PBMCs. These TCRs come from a woman aged 18 to 50 in good health.

The chain combines TRBV13 with TRBJ2-1, with TRBD2 matching over 9 bases. This CDR3 is built from 14 residues. Germline CDR1 and CDR2: PRHDT and FYEKMQ (reference sequence). The J segment lost 5 bases and the V segment lost 10 bases, leaving 9 bases of the junction unmatched. The chain's CDR3 is CATFTSGLNNEQFF. DNA of the CDR3: TGTGCCACCTTCACTAGCGGGCTGAACAATGAGCAGTTCTTC.

The chain employs TRBV30 and TRBJ1-1; no clear D. Trimming shortened V by 2 bases and J by 5 bases, and 24 bases separated the two germline ends. Germline assignment: CDR1 GTSNPN and CDR2 SVGIG (reference sequence). This CDR3 is 17 amino acids long. CDR3 coding DNA: TGTGCCTGGAGTCCCCGGCCTCTGTTGGGTCTTCAGACTGAAGCTTTCTTT. It yields the protein CAWSPRPLLGLQTEAFF.

A remark on this clonotype: This may arise from a read error, as a much more abundant clone is one base away. The chain couples TRBV29-1 to TRBJ1-1, with TRBD1 matching 8 bases. Germline-derived CDR1 and CDR2 are SQVTM and ANQGSEA. This CDR3 has 13 residues. The CDR3 region has the DNA TGCGGCGTTGACAGGGGTTATGGCACTGAAGCTTTCTTT. Amino acid sequence: CGVDRGYGTEAFF.

As concerns this clonotype: This could be a read error, since a much larger clone is one nucleotide away. V gene TRBV3-1 combines with J gene TRBJ2-1, with D possibly matching TRBD1 (5 bases). Germline V CDR1 and CDR2: LGHDT, YNNKEL (reference sequence). The CDR3 has 15 amino acids. The CDR3 protein is CASSPQVVGYNKQFF. As DNA, the CDR3 is TGTGCCAGCAGCCCACAGGTGGTAGGTTACAATAAGCAGTTCTTC.

On this clonotype: At one end the junction does not follow the germline gene, possibly because of a read error. This rearrangement joins TRBV20-1 to TRBJ1-3, with D uncertain. This CDR3 comprises 13 residues. Germline loops: CDR1 DFQATT, CDR2 SNEGSKA (reference sequence). The CDR3 DNA follows: TGCAGTGCTAGAGGGCCCCCTGGGAACACCATATATTTT. This gives the protein CSARGPPGNTIYF.

The rearrangement joins TRBV5-1 to TRBJ2-2, with TRBD2 identical over 8 bases. Trimming removed 3 bases from V and 7 bases from J; junction bases left unmatched: 8. CDR1 is SGHRS, CDR2 YFSETQ, per germline. The CDR3 sequence is 15 residues long. The CDR3 DNA sequence: TGCGCCAGCAGCTCTTTTAGCGGGGCCGGCGGGGAGCTGTTTTTT. Protein: CASSSFSGAGGELFF.

This chain joins TRBV9 and TRBJ2-7, with a tentative D call TRBD1 (5 bases). Germline V CDR1 and CDR2: SGDLS, YYNGEE. V was cut by 3 bases and J by 0 bases, with 10 bases left in between. The CDR3 has 14 amino acids. The CDR3 DNA sequence: TGTGCCAGCAGCGAACGACAGCACTCCTACGAGCAGTACTTC. Amino acid sequence: CASSERQHSYEQYF.

V gene TRBV9 combines with J gene TRBJ1-2; no firm D call. V was shortened by 3 bases and J by 0 bases, with 15 bases between the two germline ends. The CDR3 contains 16 residues. CDR1 is SGDLS, CDR2 YYNGEE, per germline. DNA for the CDR3: TGTGCCAGCAGCGCTCCCACCCAGGAGTCTAACTATGGCTACACCTTC. It translates to CASSAPTQESNYGYTF.

The V and J genes are TRBV20-1 and TRBJ1-5, with TRBD1 matching 9 bases. Losses at the gene ends were 0 bases for V and 2 bases for J; bases not matched to a gene: 5. The CDR3 runs to 16 residues. CDR1 is DFQATT and CDR2 is SNEGSKA in the germline V gene (reference sequence). The DNA of the CDR3 is TGCAGTGCTAGAGATTCGAGACAGGGGGGCAATCAGCCCCAGCATTTT. Protein product: CSARDSRQGGNQPQHF.

The genes are TRBV10-3 and TRBJ2-3, with D unresolved. The CDR3 length is 12 residues. Trimming stripped 6 bases from V and 6 bases from J, with 10 bases between. Germline V gene sequence: CDR1 ENHRY, CDR2 SYGVKD. The CDR3 DNA reads TGTGCCATCAGGGCAGTAGACGATACGCAGTATTTT. Residues: CAIRAVDDTQYF.

This clonotype was counted a few times. The V gene is TRBV7-6, the J gene TRBJ1-1, with D unclear. Germline CDR1 reads SGHVS; CDR2 reads FNYEAQ. The CDR3 spans 14 residues. V dropped 3 bases and J dropped 3 bases, with 11 bases sitting between them. This chain's CDR3 is CASSLGWRHTEAFF. CDR3 nucleotides: TGTGCCAGCAGCTTGGGTTGGCGGCACACTGAAGCTTTCTTT.

The chain recombines TRBV6-1 with TRBJ2-7; D perhaps matches TRBD2 (6 bases). Trimming took 7 bases from V and 1 from J, leaving 14 bases between them. Germline V CDR1 and CDR2: MNHNS, SASEGT. The CDR3 extends over 14 amino acids. CDR3 sequence (DNA): TGTGCCAGCATCCGTAGCGGCGGATCCTACGAGCAGTACTTC. Encoded protein: CASIRSGGSYEQYF.

The chain has TRBV29-1 and TRBJ1-1; unclear D gene. Germline CDR1 reads SQVTM; CDR2 reads ANQGSEA. With 5 bases removed from V and 1 base from J, the gap between germline ends came to 5 bases. The CDR3 is 11 residues long. Written as DNA, the CDR3 is TGCAGCGTTACCAAGAACACTGAAGCTTTCTTT. This encodes CSVTKNTEAFF.

Remarks on this clonotype: Being one base from a much bigger clone, this may be a read error. This chain joins TRBV19 and TRBJ2-7, with 7 nucleotides matching TRBD1. The trim removed 5 bases at V and 3 bases at J, leaving 16 bases unmatched. Germline assignment: CDR1 LNHDA and CDR2 SQIVND (reference sequence). CDR3 length: 17 residues. CDR3 amino acids: CASSDGGQDSIYYEQYF. The CDR3 DNA sequence: TGTGCCAGTAGTGACGGAGGACAGGACTCTATCTACTACGAGCAGTACTTC.

The CDR3 spells CASSYRLEYNEQFF. CDR3 coding DNA: TGTGCCAGCAGTTACCGCCTGGAGTACAATGAGCAGTTCTTC. The V call is TRBV6-5, the J call TRBJ2-1, with D hard to call. V gave up 2 bases and J gave up 4 bases, with 9 bases separating them. CDR1 is MNHEY, CDR2 SVGAGI, per germline. This CDR3 has 14 amino acids.

This clonotype appeared a few times. The chain is built from TRBV27 and TRBJ2-7, with D uncertain. With 3 bases removed from V and 6 bases from J, the gap between germline ends came to 6 bases. The CDR3 sequence is 11 residues long. The germline CDR1 and CDR2 sequences are MNHEY and SMNVEV (reference sequence). CDR3: CASSFRSEQYF. CDR3 nucleotides: TGTGCCAGCAGTTTCCGGAGCGAGCAGTACTTC.

The chain recombines TRBV20-1 with TRBJ2-3; TRBD2 matches at 8 bases. The V gene's germline CDR1 is DFQATT and CDR2 SNEGSKA (reference sequence). This CDR3 is 13 amino acids long. Trimming took 7 bases from V and 0 from J; bases not matched to a gene: 3. CDR3 nucleotides: TGCAGTGACCAGCGGGGGAGCACAGATACGCAGTATTTT. Translation gives CSDQRGSTDTQYF.

The chain recombines TRBV20-1 with TRBJ1-6; 7 bases map to TRBD1. V shed 6 bases and J 4 bases; nucleotides not matched to a gene: 9. Germline V lookup: CDR1 DFQATT, CDR2 SNEGSKA (reference sequence). The CDR3 runs to 15 residues. The CDR3 DNA sequence: TGCAGTGCAGCAATAGGGACAGCTTATAATTCACCCCTCCACTTT. Encoded protein: CSAAIGTAYNSPLHF.

This chain links TRBV27 with TRBJ2-1; D may be TRBD1 (5 bases). This CDR3 has 14 residues. Trimming pared 6 bases from V and 2 bases from J, leaving 11 bases between. CDR1 is MNHEY and CDR2 is SMNVEV in the germline V gene (reference sequence). CDR3 sequence reads: CASRGHLPYNEQFF. In DNA form, the CDR3 reads TGTGCCAGCAGGGGGCACCTTCCCTACAATGAGCAGTTCTTC.

The chain couples TRBV19 to TRBJ1-5, with 7 bases that match TRBD1. The CDR3 totals 12 residues. Trimming at V came to 10 bases and at J to 6 bases, leaving 6 bases not matched to a gene. Germline lookup yields CDR1 LNHDA and CDR2 SQIVND (reference sequence). The CDR3 sequence is CATGQEAQPQHF. The DNA of the CDR3 is TGTGCCACCGGACAGGAAGCTCAGCCCCAGCATTTT. The full variable domain, rest sourced from reference TRBV19 and TRBJ1-5, is DGGITQSPKYLFRKEGQNVTLSCEQNLNHDAMYWYRQDPGQGLRLIYYSQIVNDFQKGDIAEGYSVSREKKESFPLTVTSAQKNPTAFYLCATGQEAQPQHFGDGTRLSIL.